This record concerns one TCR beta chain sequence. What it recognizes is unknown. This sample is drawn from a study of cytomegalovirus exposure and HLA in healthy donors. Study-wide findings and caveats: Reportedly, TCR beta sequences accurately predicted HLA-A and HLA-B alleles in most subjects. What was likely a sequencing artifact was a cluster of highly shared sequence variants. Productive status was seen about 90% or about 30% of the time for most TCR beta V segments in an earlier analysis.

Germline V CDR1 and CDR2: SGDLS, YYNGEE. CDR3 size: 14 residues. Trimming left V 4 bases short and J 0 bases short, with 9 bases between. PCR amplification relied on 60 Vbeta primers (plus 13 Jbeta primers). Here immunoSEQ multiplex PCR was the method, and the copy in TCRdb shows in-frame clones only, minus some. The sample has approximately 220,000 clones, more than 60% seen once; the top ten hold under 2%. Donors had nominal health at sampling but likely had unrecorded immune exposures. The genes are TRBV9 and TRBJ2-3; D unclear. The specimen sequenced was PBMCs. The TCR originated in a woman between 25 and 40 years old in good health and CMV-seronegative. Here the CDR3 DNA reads TGTGCCAGCAGCACGGCCGGGAGCACAGATACGCAGTATTTT. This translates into CASSTAGSTDTQYF.